This TCR beta chain appears in the sequencing data of a study of radiotherapy plus CTLA-4 blockade in lung cancer. Study-level background: Across the patients, objective responses occurred in about 19%, and disease control in over 25%.

The repertoire was sequenced with immunoSEQ multiplex PCR; TCRdb's copy has only in-frame clones and lacks some. Of approximately 40,000 clones listed, about 74% were seen once; the top ten hold under 3%. Each patient with chemo-refractory metastatic non-small-cell lung cancer was treated with focal radiation plus CTLA-4 blockade using ipilimumab. Whole-study results and caveats: Early blood T cell clone dynamics, with interferon-beta, were reported to best predict response. Tumor-origin TCR clones grew in blood after radiotherapy plus ipilimumab.

This clone was seen only a few times. Its antigen is unknown. This CDR3 comprises 14 residues. The germline V and J ends were trimmed by 3 bases and 2 bases, with 10 bases remaining between them. Germline CDR1 reads MGHRA; CDR2 reads YSYEKL. This chain links TRBV4-1 with TRBJ1-2; D unclear. The source is a human donor with non-small cell lung cancer whose response to radiotherapy plus ipilimumab could not be evaluated. The sample here was peripheral blood, taken from a patient treated with radiotherapy plus ipilimumab. For the CDR3, the DNA is TGCGCCAGCAGCCACGCAGGTCAGAACTATGGCTACACCTTC. Its translation is CASSHAGQNYGYTF.